What follows is one T cell receptor beta chain and its context. No antigen is known for it. Base qualities were left out, and no much larger clone turns up one base away. This sample was taken from a study of shared clonotypes between healthy human individuals (dated by TCRdb to the early 2020s). For the study in its entirety: A few men and a couple of women, aged 18 to 49 years, made up the cohort. For each donor, CD4 naive and CD4 memory were each given three plates, CD8 naive was given two plates, and CD8 memory was given one plate. The study deeply sequenced blood TCR repertoires of about 5 healthy adults to estimate repertoire size and the extent of clonotype sharing between individuals. Libraries were prepared and TCR repertoires were sequenced by different laboratories using diverse techniques, in order to increase sequencing depth and limit assay-specific biases. Per donor, leukapheresis produced somewhere between about 0.9 and 10 billion PBMCs.

Using the deep immunoSEQ assay, multiplex PCR amplified TCR CDR3 regions from genomic DNA. Genomic DNA extracted from each cell subset was distributed evenly over all wells of several immunoSEQ 96-well plates, and each plate served as one replicate. For sorted subsets, about 220 ng of genomic DNA, equivalent to 30,000 or so T cell genomes, went into each replicate PCR. The purified libraries were quantified using a Qubit 3.0 fluorometer, sized with a Bioanalyzer 2100, and then quantified again using the KAPA Library Quantification kit. Each immunoSEQ 96-well plate was sequenced on its own single-read 150-cycle Illumina NextSeq 550 flow cell. Per the authors' processing: Because the immunoSEQ output included only junctional sequences and no quality scores, the filtering could not be the same as the filtering used for full-length reads. To assign V/J genes and CDR3, sequences were annotated against IMGT germline references using PyIR, a Python wrapper for IgBLAST v1.9. Any read was removed if the V/J assignment was weak (E-value above 1e-6), the CDR3 was missing, or the read contained stop codons, out-of-frame junctions, or ambiguous translated residues. V3J clonotypes were defined as sequences sharing an identical inferred V gene, J gene, and CDR3 amino acid sequence. To compute the percentage overlap between repertoires, the number of shared unique clonotypes was divided by the size of the smaller repertoire. Richness of each repertoire was evaluated using RTK rarefaction, the Chao1 estimator, and Recon v2.1 estimates of unobserved clonotypes. OLGA was used to compute generation probabilities for all TCRbeta clonotypes that the gDNA method yielded from a handful of donors. TCRdb retrieved this table from immuneACCESS and kept in-frame rearrangements only. Not all clones are present; in checked studies, unresolved V genes account for under half, and no reason is known for the remainder. For V, J and clone size, that table is used; D and trimming come from the DNA. The sample table lists approximately 2.1 million clones, 80% to 95% of them with a count of one. Of the sample, 0.35% to 0.45% is held by the ten largest clones.

Results the study describes overall, beyond this receptor: Approximately 5% of naive CD4, 3.5% of naive CD8, roughly 2.5% of memory CD4, and approximately 0.4% of memory CD8 clonotypes were shared across four donors. Even with the large sequencing depth, rarefaction of the sorted-subset datasets indicated that sequencing was incomplete. Sampling was restricted to blood, and TCR repertoires in tissue are likely to differ from TCR repertoires in blood. Because the study included a small number of donors, the genetic and exposure-history diversity represented was limited. Estimated clonotype richness was generally larger for naive than for memory subsets. Pairwise subsampling indicated that sequencing depth was expected to affect the degree of clonotype sharing among donors. Higher generation probabilities were observed for clonotypes shared by all four sorted-subset donors than for non-shared clonotypes.

The CDR3 numbers 13 residues from cysteine through phenylalanine. The CDR3 DNA has 39 bases and is translated from base 1. CDR1 SGHTA and CDR2 FQGNSA are derived from the germline V gene. Trimming at the junction amounts to 2 bases on V and 0 bases on J, and the germline ends lie 5 bases apart. The donors were healthy, HIV-negative adults with no recently reported acute infections or vaccinations. All donors were Caucasian adults living in Nashville, Tennessee, USA. CD4+ T cells were enriched by magnetic negative selection, after which naive cells were positively selected on CD45RA and the negative fraction was taken as the memory subset. Blood was obtained by leukapheresis, after which PBMCs were separated by Ficoll-Histopaque density gradient centrifugation and cryopreserved in liquid nitrogen vapor phase. Analytical flow cytometry was used to check the purity and quantity of every magnetically sorted T cell population. Genomic DNA was isolated from each sorted fraction and quantified by UV absorbance on a Nanodrop 2000c.

Material: naive CD4+ T cells from PBMCs. The cell subset or site label corresponds to: CD45RA+ positively selected. This TCR came from a man younger than 30 in good health. Some clones in this sample may be carry-over from other donors' samples. The chain is assembled from TRBV7-2 and TRBJ2-7; TRBD2 is a weak D gene call, 5 bases matching. The nucleotide sequence is TGTGCCAGCAGCTTAACTAGCTCCTACGAGCAGTACTTC. It is translated as CASSLTSSYEQYF.